These 22 T cell receptor beta chains originate from one sample sequenced in a study of PD-L1 blockade in urothelial cancer. Measured with immunoSEQ multiplex PCR; TCRdb has only the in-frame clones, and not every one. The table has about 15,000 clones, roughly 88% seen once. Sequencing was performed on PBMCs, taken around atezolizumab (anti-PD-L1) treatment. The receptors come from an older man with urothelial cancer.

This chain uses TRBV6-5 with TRBJ2-7; TRBD1 is a possible D gene (5 bases). Germline CDR1 MNHEY, CDR2 SVGAGI. Deletions cut 6 bases from V and 0 bases from J, with 12 bases between. This CDR3 comprises 14 residues. The CDR3 region is CASSLRQHSYEQYF. The CDR3 DNA reads as TGTGCCAGCAGCCTCCGACAGCACTCCTACGAGCAGTACTTC.

The chain recombines TRBV5-4 with TRBJ1-3; tentative D call: TRBD1 (5 bases). Trimming took 6 bases from V and 1 from J, leaving 14 bases between them. CDR3 length: 15 residues. Germline values: CDR1 SGHNT, CDR2 YYREEE (reference sequence). As DNA, the CDR3 is TGTGCCAGCACTTTGGGGGGTCCTTCTGGAAACACCATATATTTT. This encodes CASTLGGPSGNTIYF.

This clone is medium-sized within its sample. The rearrangement uses TRBV15 and TRBJ1-4; D not resolved. The germline V and J ends were trimmed by 8 bases and 3 bases, with 13 bases remaining between them. The CDR3 covers 14 residues. Germline V gives CDR1 LNHNV, CDR2 YYDKDF (reference sequence). The CDR3 DNA sequence: TGTGCCACCGCCGTGCCGGGATCTAATGAAAAACTGTTTTTT. Its protein product is CATAVPGSNEKLFF.

The CDR3 loop reads CASSLEAGGGVYEQYF. CDR3 bases: TGTGCCAGCAGCTTGGAAGCGGGGGGCGGTGTTTACGAGCAGTACTTC. V gene TRBV7-9 combines with J gene TRBJ2-7, with TRBD2 identical over 9 bases. Germline V gene data show CDR1 as SEHNR and CDR2 as FQNEAQ (reference sequence). The CDR3 runs to 16 residues. Losses at the gene ends were 3 bases for V and 4 bases for J; bases not matched to a gene: 10.

CDR3 loop: CASSVGAGNYEQYF. Here the CDR3 DNA reads TGTGCCAGCAGCGTAGGAGCGGGGAACTACGAGCAGTACTTC. J is TRBJ2-7 and V is TRBV11-2; 7 nucleotides agree with TRBD2. The CDR3 extends over 14 amino acids. The junction had 7 bases not matched to a gene; V was cut back by 5 bases and J by 3 bases. The germline V gene encodes CDR1 SGHAT and CDR2 FQNNGV.

The genes are TRBV5-1 and TRBJ1-1; D might be TRBD1 (5 bases). Between the trimmed V and J ends, which lost 4 bases and 2 bases, there was a span of 21 bases. This CDR3 spans 17 amino acids. Germline values: CDR1 SGHRS, CDR2 YFSETQ. Here the CDR3 DNA reads TGCGCCAGCAGCCTGAACCCGAACCCCAGGGTCAACACTGAAGCTTTCTTT. Translation: CASSLNPNPRVNTEAFF. Together with reference TRBV5-1 and TRBJ1-1, the CDR3 gives the full variable domain: KAGVTQTPRYLIKTRGQQVTLSCSPISGHRSVSWYQQTPGQGLQFLFEYFSETQRNKGNFPGRFSGRQFSNSRSEMNVSTLELGDSALYLCASSLNPNPRVNTEAFFGQGTRLTVV.

This clone has only one observation. J is TRBJ2-5 and V is TRBV19; 9 nucleotides agree with TRBD2. J lost 6 bases, V lost 4 bases, and 12 bases had no gene match. CDR3 size: 16 residues. Germline CDR1 LNHDA, CDR2 SQIVND (reference sequence). The CDR3 DNA is TGTGCCAGTAGTAGTGGAGCGGGGGGCCACATAAAGACCCAGTACTTC. Translating it yields CASSSGAGGHIKTQYF.

J is TRBJ2-5 and V is TRBV28; 14 nucleotides match TRBD2. CDR1 is MDHEN, CDR2 SYDVKM, per germline. CDR3 length: 15 residues. The trim removed 3 bases at V and 4 bases at J, leaving 1 base unmatched. The CDR3 loop is CASSLGLAGVETQYF. The CDR3 DNA sequence: TGTGCCAGCAGTTTGGGACTAGCGGGGGTAGAGACCCAGTACTTC.

The chain employs TRBV29-1 and TRBJ1-2, with D possibly TRBD1 on 6 matching bases. CDR1 and CDR2 from the germline V gene are SQVTM and ANQGSEA. V lost 5 bases to trimming and J lost 1 base, with 14 bases between them. There are 14 residues in the CDR3. The CDR3 protein is CSVREGGINYGYTF. CDR3 in DNA: TGCAGCGTTCGCGAGGGGGGGATTAACTATGGCTACACCTTC. The full variable domain, in which reference TRBV29-1 and TRBJ1-2 provide the parts outside the CDR3, is SAVISQKPSRDICQRGTSLTIQCQVDSQVTMMFWYRQQPGQSLTLIATANQGSEATYESGFVIDKFPISRPNLTFSTLTVSNMSPEDSSIYLCSVREGGINYGYTFGSGTRLTVV.

The chain links TRBV7-8 to TRBJ1-6; D remains ambiguous. The V gene's germline CDR1 is SGHVS and CDR2 FQNEAQ. CDR3 length equals 15 residues. Trimming took 3 bases from V and 6 from J, leaving 12 bases between them. The CDR3 sequence is CASSFTSQRNSPLHF. CDR3 bases: TGTGCCAGCAGCTTTACGTCTCAGCGTAATTCACCCCTCCACTTT.

The rearrangement links TRBV5-6 to TRBJ1-2; a weak D match, TRBD1 (5 bases). The CDR3 contains 15 residues. V lost 2 bases and J lost 8, with 19 bases in between. In germline, CDR1 is SGHDT, CDR2 YYEEEE. CDR3: CASSFALQDMGGYTF. The CDR3 coding sequence is TGTGCCAGCAGCTTCGCTCTACAGGATATGGGGGGCTACACCTTC.

The chain has TRBV23-1 and TRBJ2-7; 7 nucleotides line up with TRBD1. TRBV23-1 qualifies as an ORF whose function is uncertain. The CDR3 contains 16 residues. After removal of 3 bases from V and 6 bases from J, the junction contained 14 bases not matched to a gene. The CDR3 DNA follows: TGCGCCAGCAGTCAGCCCGAACAGGGGTACGTCTCCGAGCAGTACTTC. This gives the protein CASSQPEQGYVSEQYF.

The gene calls are TRBV6-5 and TRBJ2-3, with D possibly TRBD1 on 6 matching bases. The CDR3 loop spans 13 amino acids. V lost 6 bases and J 4 bases, leaving 11 bases between the germline ends. CDR1 and CDR2 (germline): MNHEY, SVGAGI. The DNA for the CDR3 is TGTGCCAGCAGAACAGGGTGGTCAGATACGCAGTATTTT. This gives the protein CASRTGWSDTQYF.

This chain links TRBV4-2 with TRBJ1-1; D is unclear. The CDR3 has 15 residues. Trimming left V 3 bases short and J 1 base short, with 12 bases between. CDR1 is LGHNA and CDR2 is YNFKEQ in the germline V gene. The CDR3 coding sequence is TGTGCCAGCAGCCATACCGTCGAGTCGAACACTGAAGCTTTCTTT. It is translated as CASSHTVESNTEAFF.

This clone was seen a few times. The chain employs TRBV4-2 and TRBJ1-1, with a possible D match to TRBD1 (5 bases). The V end lost 1 base, the J end lost 1 base, and 13 bases lay between the germline ends. The CDR3 runs 16 residues. Germline V CDR1 and CDR2: LGHNA, YNFKEQ. CDR3 sequence: CASSQVRTYGNTEAFF. The CDR3 DNA reads as TGTGCCAGCAGCCAAGTGAGGACATACGGGAACACTGAAGCTTTCTTT.

This clone has a single count. The chain links TRBV27 to TRBJ2-3, with D possibly being TRBD1 (6 bases). Germline lookup yields CDR1 MNHEY and CDR2 SMNVEV (reference sequence). V was pared by 5 bases and J by 4 bases, with 10 bases between. This CDR3 is 13 amino acids long. CDR3 in DNA: TGTGCCAGCAGTGCCCCAGGGGCAGATACGCAGTATTTT. Translated, it gives CASSAPGADTQYF.

The chain employs TRBV2 and TRBJ2-2; 7 nucleotides line up with TRBD2. The J segment lost 4 bases and the V segment lost 6 bases, leaving 8 bases of the junction unmatched. CDR1 and CDR2 from the germline V gene are SNHLY and FYNNEI. This CDR3 region has 15 residues. The CDR3 nucleotides read TGTGCCAGCAGGAAAGGGGCTAGCGGCACCGGGGAGCTGTTTTTT. Translating it yields CASRKGASGTGELFF.

In nucleotides, the CDR3 is TGTGCCAGCAGTTTATTAGGGGACAGCAACACAGATACGCAGTATTTT. Encoded protein: CASSLLGDSNTDTQYF. The chain is built from TRBV28 and TRBJ2-3; 7 positions agree with TRBD1. The CDR3 has 16 amino acids. Germline CDR1 reads MDHEN; CDR2 reads SYDVKM. V trimming: 1 base; J trimming: 2 bases; junction bases outside the gene matches: 6.

J is TRBJ2-7 and V is TRBV18; TRBD2 is a possible D gene (6 bases). The germline gives CDR1 KGHSH, CDR2 LQKENI. The CDR3 is 15 amino acids. Trimming took 2 bases from V and 0 from J, leaving 11 bases between them. The CDR3 sequence is CASSPTGSASYEQYF. The CDR3 DNA sequence: TGTGCCAGCTCACCAACCGGGAGTGCCTCCTACGAGCAGTACTTC.

The chain couples TRBV19 to TRBJ2-7, with D possibly matching TRBD1 (6 bases). The CDR3 is 13 amino acids. Germline V CDR1 and CDR2: LNHDA, SQIVND (reference sequence). V was clipped by 5 bases and J by 2 bases, with 10 bases between them. CDR3 DNA sequence: TGTGCCAGTAGTGTTGGGGGCCCCTACGAGCAGTACTTC. Amino acid sequence: CASSVGGPYEQYF.

V and J are TRBV6-1 and TRBJ1-5; D uncertain. Trimming removed 3 bases from V and 0 bases from J, with 9 bases in between. The CDR3 spans 15 residues. Germline V gene lookup returns CDR1 MNHNS and CDR2 SASEGT. CDR3 sequence: CASSDSRFSNQPQHF. The CDR3 DNA is TGTGCCAGCAGTGATTCCCGGTTTAGCAATCAGCCCCAGCATTTT.

The rearrangement links TRBV19 to TRBJ1-4, with D unresolved. This CDR3 spans 13 amino acids. V lost 6 bases, J lost 6 bases, and 11 bases lay in between. Germline loops: CDR1 LNHDA, CDR2 SQIVND (reference sequence). The CDR3 region has the DNA TGTGCCAGTAGCGGAGGGTGGGATGAAAAACTGTTTTTT. As protein: CASSGGWDEKLFF.